The sequence of this T cell receptor beta chain was determined in a study of blood T cells in healthy people across ages. Overall study findings and caveats: Percentage of naive T cells showed a strong correlation with TCR beta diversity. Age advanced and TCR beta diversity per million T cells fell, roughly linearly.

The second PCR ran roughly 6 to 11 cycles with a sample-barcoded 5' primer and J-beta primers. Every single cDNA molecule received a tag from a template-switch adaptor with 12 random nucleotides. TCRdb recomputed calls from the 5' RACE reads with MiXCR, one row per CDR3 protein. In the table there are 650,000 or so distinct CDR3 sequences, 52% of which are singletons. This clonotype was counted between two and nine times. Its antigen is currently unknown. Extraction yielded at least 6 micrograms of total RNA per sample. This sequence was found in a woman of 80 years or more in good health. The sample consisted of blood.

The CDR3: CSASSGTGAYEQYF. CDR3 coding DNA: TGCAGTGCTAGTTCCGGGACAGGGGCTTACGAGCAGTACTTC. The gene calls are TRBV20-1 and TRBJ2-7; TRBD1 matches 10 bases. The length of the CDR3 is 14 residues. The junction had 6 bases not matched to a gene; V was cut back by 3 bases and J by 4 bases. CDR1 is DFQATT and CDR2 is SNEGSKA in the germline V gene (reference sequence).